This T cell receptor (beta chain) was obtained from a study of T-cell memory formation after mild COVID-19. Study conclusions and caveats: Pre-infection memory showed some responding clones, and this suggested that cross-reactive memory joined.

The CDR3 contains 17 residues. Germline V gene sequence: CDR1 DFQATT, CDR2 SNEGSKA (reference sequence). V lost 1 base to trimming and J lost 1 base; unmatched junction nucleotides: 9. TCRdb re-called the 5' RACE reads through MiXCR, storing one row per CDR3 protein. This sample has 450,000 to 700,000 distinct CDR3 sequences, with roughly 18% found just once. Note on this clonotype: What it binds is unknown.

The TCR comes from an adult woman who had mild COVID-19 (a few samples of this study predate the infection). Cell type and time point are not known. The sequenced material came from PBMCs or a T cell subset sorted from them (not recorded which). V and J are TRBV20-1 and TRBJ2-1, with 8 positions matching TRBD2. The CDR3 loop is CSARVPGGRWSYNEQFF. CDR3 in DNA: TGCAGTGCTAGAGTCCCTGGCGGGAGGTGGTCCTACAATGAGCAGTTCTTC.